One T cell receptor (beta chain) is described in this entry. No cognate antigen has been identified for it. No much larger clone exists at a distance of one base, and base qualities are not known. The data originate from a study of Ad26.COV2.S vaccination and SARS-CoV-2 variants (dated by TCRdb to 2020 to 2022). Study-wide context: Vaccine-arm donors were drawn from COV1001, a multicentre, randomized, double-blind, placebo-controlled phase I-IIa trial of Ad26.COV2.S in healthy adults. The specificity and breadth of SARS-CoV-2-reactive T cell receptors after Ad26.COV2.S vaccination were assessed by TCRbeta repertoire sequencing. The TCR-sequenced set comprised around 30 samples: about 19 Ad26.COV2.S vaccine recipients, 5 placebo recipients and 8 SARS-CoV-2 convalescent individuals. Ad26.COV2.S was given intramuscularly at 5x10^10 or 1x10^11 viral particles, as a single shot or as two shots 56 days apart. Participants in the trial were split at random into five groups of five each, receiving low-dose or high-dose Ad26.COV2.S once or twice, or else placebo on both occasions. Blinding of investigators to trial group allocation was maintained during experiments and outcome assessment.

The immunoSEQ Assay was used to sequence TCRbeta CDR3 regions. After extraction, genomic DNA underwent amplification by bias-controlled multiplex PCR, followed by high-throughput sequencing. As for how the authors treated the data: Collapsing and filtering of sequences were performed to quantify the absolute abundance of each unique TCRbeta CDR3 region. Usable DNA was measured by amplifying reference genes present in all nucleated cells, and TCRbeta template counts were normalized to that usable DNA to estimate T cell fraction. Repertoire TCRs were annotated as SARS-CoV-2-specific when V gene, CDR3 amino acid sequence and J gene were exactly matched to a known reactive TCR set. The reference SARS-CoV-2 TCR set came from MIRA and was filtered for enrichment in COVID-19-positive ImmuneCODE repertoires, removing public or cross-reactive TCRs. Drawing on the MIRA antigens, annotated TCRs were analysed further at the level of specific ORF or position within ORF. Breadth was defined as annotated unique rearrangements over total unique productive rearrangements; depth was the summed frequency of those rearrangements. Two-sided Wilcoxon rank-sum tests were used to compare TCR breadth between groups. TCRdb obtained this table from immuneACCESS and retained in-frame rearrangements with V and J assigned. These tables miss some clones; where compared with another copy, unresolved V genes account for less than half of the shortfall, and the remainder is unexplained. Clone size and V and J calls were adopted from that table, with D and trimming inferred from the DNA. The sample has 430,000 or so clones on record, over 75% of them singletons. The ten largest clones capture more than 9% of the sample.

What the study reported, not specific to this receptor: Non-spike TCR breadth was comparable between vaccine and placebo recipients, consistent with the vaccine containing only spike. Ad26.COV2.S recipients had higher spike-specific TCR breadth than placebo recipients (P = 0.0014). Substantial breadth of spike-specific CD8+ and CD4+ T cell responses was reported after vaccination. It was noted by the authors that total T cell responses may have been underestimated by the TCR breadth and depth analyses. The study lacked the statistical power to compare responses across vaccine doses or regimens.

Per the publication, the treatment or condition label means: approximately 18 received Ad26.COV2.S at low or high dose, single or two shots; 5 received placebo; per-sample allocation not given. Repertoires of vaccine and placebo recipients were sequenced from samples taken on day 63 after the first injection. Cohort 1b enrolled roughly 25 adults aged 18-55 years at a single site in Boston, USA, between 29 July and 7 August 2020. Ad26.COV2.S consisted of a replication-incompetent adenovirus type 26 vector by which a prefusion-stabilized SARS-CoV-2 spike protein from the original Wuhan strain was expressed. The CDR3 starts with the cysteine, ends with the phenylalanine, and has 15 residues. The DNA shown is the 45-base CDR3, in frame from base 1. The junction shows trimming of 0 bases on V and 7 bases on J, plus 16 bases between the germline ends. The germline V gene encodes CDR1 LGHNA and CDR2 YSLEER.

The TCR was taken from a person between 18 and 65 years old who received the Ad26.COV2.S COVID-19 vaccine or a placebo. The sample was peripheral blood, taken in a trial of Ad26.COV2.S vaccine versus placebo. The chain joins TRBV4-3 to TRBJ2-7, with no reliable assignment of the D segment. The sequence in DNA is TGCGCCAGCAGCCAAGATAGGGCAGTCCCTAGGGAGCAGTACTTC. Its protein is CASSQDRAVPREQYF.